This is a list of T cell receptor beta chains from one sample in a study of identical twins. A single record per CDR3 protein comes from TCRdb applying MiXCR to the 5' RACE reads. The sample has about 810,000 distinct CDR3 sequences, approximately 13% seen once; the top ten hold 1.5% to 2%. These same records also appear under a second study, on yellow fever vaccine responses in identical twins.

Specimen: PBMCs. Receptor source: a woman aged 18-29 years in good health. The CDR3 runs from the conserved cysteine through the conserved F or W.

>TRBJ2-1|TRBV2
CASSIDSYEQFF
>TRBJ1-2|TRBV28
CASSPPTGFGYTF
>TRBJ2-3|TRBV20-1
CSARSPGSGAPDTQYF
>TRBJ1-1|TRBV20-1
CSATLGQGETEAFF
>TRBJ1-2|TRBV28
CASRTWDSRRGRW
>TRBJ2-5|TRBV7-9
CASSSPDREQETQYF
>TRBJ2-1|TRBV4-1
CASSRGTSEGNEQFF
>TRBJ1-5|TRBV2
CASSGSTLQPQHF
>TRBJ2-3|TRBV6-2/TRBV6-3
CASSYGRGDTDTQYF
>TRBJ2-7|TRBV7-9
CASSATSGRSSYEQYF
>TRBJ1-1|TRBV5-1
CASSPLGGENTEAFF
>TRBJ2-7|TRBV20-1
CSAESAYEQYF
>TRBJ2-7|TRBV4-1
CASSQEVASYEQYF
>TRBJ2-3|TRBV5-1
CASSLGLHTDTQYF
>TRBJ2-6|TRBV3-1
CASSHSGDSGANVLTF
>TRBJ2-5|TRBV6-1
CASRSLGGQGTETQYF
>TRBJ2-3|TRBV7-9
CASSRGQGVNTQYF
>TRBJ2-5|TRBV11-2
CASSLNPKGQGVGETQYF
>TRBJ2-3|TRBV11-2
CASSLDSRDTQYF
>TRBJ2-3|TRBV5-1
CASSSGTSGGRDTQYF
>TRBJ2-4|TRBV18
CASSPPVNSNIQYF
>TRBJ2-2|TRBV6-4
CASKYRANTGELFF
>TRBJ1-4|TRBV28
CASNPRQGVDEKLFF
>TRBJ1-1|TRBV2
CASSGLDTEAFF
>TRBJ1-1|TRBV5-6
CASSLVGQGRLTTEAFF
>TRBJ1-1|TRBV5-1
CASSSSPTRKSTEAFF
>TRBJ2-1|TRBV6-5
CASSHTDRGSYNEQFF
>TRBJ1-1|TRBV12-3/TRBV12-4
CASMRGGRAEAFF
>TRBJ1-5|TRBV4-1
CASSRSRGGSNQPQHF
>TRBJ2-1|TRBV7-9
CASSLGQVAYNEQFF
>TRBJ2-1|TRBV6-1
CASRGGGPHEQFF
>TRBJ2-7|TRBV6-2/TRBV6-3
CASSRTSGSTYEQYF
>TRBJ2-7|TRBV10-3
CAIGGTGKSYEQYF
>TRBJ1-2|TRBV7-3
CASSLSPTGTDGYTF
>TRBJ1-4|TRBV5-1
CASSLAGPDLKLFF
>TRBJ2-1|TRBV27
CASTLTGTSGRALYNEQFF
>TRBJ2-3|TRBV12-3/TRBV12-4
CASSLRRSDTQYF
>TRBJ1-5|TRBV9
CASSVDPGQPQHF
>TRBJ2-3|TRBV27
CASTKEGTQYF
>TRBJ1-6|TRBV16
CASSQTGLPNSPLHF
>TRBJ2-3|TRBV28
CASSFPRARHGTQYF
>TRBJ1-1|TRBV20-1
CSARVIRGGNTEAFF
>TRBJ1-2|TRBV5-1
CASSLAGGSGYGYTF
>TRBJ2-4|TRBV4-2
CASSQDGTGGSAKNIQYF
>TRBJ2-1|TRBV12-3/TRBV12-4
CASSRTSGRVNEQFF
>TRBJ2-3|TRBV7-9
CASQLGSTDTQYF
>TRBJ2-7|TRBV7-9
CASSFVGREQYF
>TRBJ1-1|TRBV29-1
CSVGGTGNTEAFF
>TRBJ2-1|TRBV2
CASSTGTSGRPGGFF